This T cell receptor beta chain was retrieved from a study of blood T cells in healthy people across ages. The study's findings and limits: A roughly linear fall in TCR beta diversity per million T cells was seen with increasing age.

This clonotype was seen a handful of times. The antigen remains unidentified. Using a J-beta primer mix together with a sample-barcoded 5' primer, a second PCR was run for roughly 6 to 11 cycles. Tagging of each cDNA molecule was performed by a template-switch adaptor with 12 random nucleotides. MiXCR, run by TCRdb on the 5' RACE reads, gives a single entry per CDR3 protein. In the table there are about 1.7 million distinct CDR3 sequences, 25% to 30% of which are singletons. CDR3 length: 15 amino acids. With V trimmed by 1 base and J by 4 bases, 6 bases remained unmatched. Germline V CDR1 and CDR2: MGHDK, SYGVNS.

The chain employs TRBV25-1 and TRBJ2-7; 8 nucleotides agree with TRBD2. This sequence was found in a woman aged 25 to 39 in good health. The sequenced material came from blood. For the CDR3, the DNA is TGTGCCAGCAGTGAATTTCGGGGGGGCAAGTACGAGCAGTACTTC. Translating it yields CASSEFRGGKYEQYF.